The TCR beta chain described here comes from a study of human T cells and chemical hapten exposure. TCRdb re-called the RACE reads through MiXCR, storing one row per CDR3 protein. The sample holds about 30,000 distinct CDR3 sequences; 5.8% are singletons and the top ten take about 6%. Time point specified: patch test 3, about 24 weeks after DPC sensitization. Treatment indicated: therapeutic diphenylcyclopropenone sensitization with weekly scalp DPC. Many counts were recorded for this clonotype. There are 16 residues in the CDR3. Germline V gene sequence: CDR1 MNHEY, CDR2 SVGAGI. V gave up 4 bases and J gave up 3 bases; unmatched junction bases: 6.

V and J are TRBV6-5 and TRBJ1-1; 12 bases align to TRBD1. The sequences come from whole blood, collected in connection with sensitization to the hapten diphenylcyclopropenone (DPC). The source is a man aged 25 to 40 with alopecia areata. Some clones in this sample may be carry-over from other donors' samples. CDR3 DNA: TGTGCCAGCAGTTTGCCCGGGACAGGGGGCCACACTGAAGCTTTCTTT. Its protein product is CASSLPGTGGHTEAFF.